One and the same sample provided the 18 T cell receptor beta chains below, sequenced in a study of blood T cell repertoires in COVID-19. Generated by immunoSEQ multiplex PCR, the TCRdb table keeps only in-frame clones and is missing some. The sample lists roughly 170,000 clones, 81% occurring once. Sequenced: PBMCs or T cells enriched from blood (not recorded which). The source is a woman aged 40 to 50 with acute COVID-19.

The chain carries TRBV4-1 and TRBJ2-7, with 7 bases that match TRBD2. V dropped 2 bases and J dropped 2; count of bases not matched to a gene: 3. This CDR3 is built from 14 residues. CDR1 is MGHRA and CDR2 is YSYEKL in the germline V gene. DNA for the CDR3: TGCGCCAGCAGCCAACCCGGACTAGCCTACGAGCAGTACTTC. It encodes CASSQPGLAYEQYF.

The chain couples TRBV5-1 to TRBJ2-3, with 7 bases matching TRBD1. The CDR3 spans 15 residues. Germline CDR1 reads SGHRS; CDR2 reads YFSETQ. V lost 4 bases and J lost 3; bases outside the gene matches: 8. CDR3 protein: CASSVTGTATDTQYF. In DNA, the CDR3 is TGCGCCAGCAGCGTTACCGGGACAGCAACAGATACGCAGTATTTT.

V and J are TRBV30 and TRBJ1-1; tentative D call: TRBD1 (6 bases). Trimming shortened V by 8 bases and J by 4 bases, and 17 bases separated the two germline ends. This CDR3 has 13 residues. CDR1 is GTSNPN and CDR2 is SVGIG in the germline V gene (reference sequence). The DNA for the CDR3 is TGTGCCGGAAGGGGGAGTGTTGCCACTGAAGCTTTCTTT. This gives the protein CAGRGSVATEAFF.

Comments on this clone: Other DNA sequences in this specimen translate into the identical CDR3. The genes are TRBV7-9 and TRBJ2-1, with 8 positions matching TRBD1. Trimming cost V 4 bases and J 7 bases; bases outside gene matches: 3. This CDR3 region has 13 residues. Germline-derived CDR1 and CDR2 are SEHNR and FQNEAQ (reference sequence). CDR3: CASSWGQANEQFF. CDR3 bases: TGTGCCAGCAGCTGGGGACAGGCAAATGAGCAGTTCTTC.

The CDR3 sequence: CASTETEAANYGYTF. The CDR3 DNA sequence: TGTGCCAGCACCGAGACAGAGGCGGCTAACTATGGCTACACCTTC. The chain employs TRBV6-5 and TRBJ1-2, with D tentatively TRBD1 (5 bases). There are 15 residues in the CDR3. V was pared by 7 bases and J by 0 bases, with 15 bases between. The germline V gene has CDR1 MNHEY and CDR2 SVGAGI.

This chain joins TRBV27 and TRBJ2-2; 7 bases align to TRBD1. V gave up 6 bases and J gave up 2 bases; unmatched junction bases: 6. This CDR3 has 15 residues. Germline values: CDR1 MNHEY, CDR2 SMNVEV (reference sequence). The CDR3 is CASRLWTGNTGELFF. The CDR3 coding sequence is TGTGCCAGCAGGCTATGGACAGGCAACACCGGGGAGCTGTTTTTT.

The chain is built from TRBV27 and TRBJ1-2; TRBD1 is a possible D gene (5 bases). Trimming pared 5 bases from V and 0 bases from J, leaving 13 bases between. Per the germline V gene, CDR1 is MNHEY and CDR2 is SMNVEV (reference sequence). The CDR3 has 15 amino acids. CDR3 DNA sequence: TGTGCCAGCAGTCCCCTAGACAGACCTAACTATGGCTACACCTTC. Translating it yields CASSPLDRPNYGYTF.

This rearrangement joins TRBV4-1 to TRBJ2-3; 8 bases fit TRBD2. Germline V gives CDR1 MGHRA, CDR2 YSYEKL. Trimming removed 7 bases from V and 4 bases from J; junction bases left unmatched: 16. CDR3 length equals 17 residues. As DNA, the CDR3 is TGCGCCAGCACCATAAACCGCAGAGCGGGAGCCCCAGATACGCAGTATTTT. Translated: CASTINRRAGAPDTQYF.

The rearrangement uses TRBV27 and TRBJ2-3; TRBD2 matches 7 bases. Germline values: CDR1 MNHEY, CDR2 SMNVEV (reference sequence). V lost 2 bases and J lost 3; bases outside the gene matches: 5. The CDR3 length is 15 residues. The CDR3 loop is CASSLSGVGTDTQYF. The CDR3 DNA follows: TGTGCCAGCAGTTTAAGCGGGGTAGGGACAGATACGCAGTATTTT.

This clone was seen just once. This sequence joins TRBV7-9 and TRBJ2-1, with 14 positions matching TRBD2. Germline V gives CDR1 SEHNR, CDR2 FQNEAQ (reference sequence). The CDR3 extends over 17 amino acids. V gave up 4 bases and J gave up 10 bases; unmatched junction bases: 12. The DNA of the CDR3 is TGTGCCAGCAGCTCCGGACTAGCGGGAGGCACGGGGGGGGAGCAGTTCTTC. This translates into CASSSGLAGGTGGEQFF.

Comment on this clone: The sample carries other DNA sequences with the same CDR3. V and J are TRBV12-3 or TRBV12-4 and TRBJ1-2, with D uncertain. Trimming took 3 bases from V and 8 from J, leaving 10 bases between them. This CDR3 is 12 amino acids long. CDR3 DNA: TGTGCCAGCAGTTTGCGAGCCTGGGGCTACACCTTC. Encoded protein: CASSLRAWGYTF.

J is TRBJ2-3 and V is TRBV5-5; 8 bases are shared with TRBD2. Per germline, CDR1 SGHKS and CDR2 YYEKEE (reference sequence). The CDR3 sequence is 16 residues long. The ends lost 4 bases at V and 0 bases at J; junction bases unmatched: 7. The CDR3 protein is CASSQLGGRSTDTQYF. CDR3 DNA: TGTGCCAGCAGCCAGCTGGGCGGGAGGAGCACAGATACGCAGTATTTT.

J is TRBJ2-1 and V is TRBV5-1, with 8 bases fitting TRBD1. This CDR3 region has 15 residues. CDR1 and CDR2 (germline): SGHRS, YFSETQ. The V gene end was trimmed by 0 bases and the J gene end by 6 bases; junction bases not matched to a gene: 5. This CDR3 reads CASSLEGTGPNEQFF. DNA for the CDR3: TGCGCCAGCAGCTTGGAAGGGACAGGCCCCAATGAGCAGTTCTTC. The full variable domain, rest sourced from reference TRBV5-1 and TRBJ2-1, is KAGVTQTPRYLIKTRGQQVTLSCSPISGHRSVSWYQQTPGQGLQFLFEYFSETQRNKGNFPGRFSGRQFSNSRSEMNVSTLELGDSALYLCASSLEGTGPNEQFFGPGTRLTVL.

The chain links TRBV12-5 to TRBJ2-3; unclear D gene. Germline assignment: CDR1 LGHNT and CDR2 FRNRAP. The germline V and J ends were trimmed by 7 bases and 0 bases, with 14 bases remaining between them. The CDR3 runs to 15 residues. The DNA for the CDR3 is TGTGCTAGTGCCCTGGAGACCCCCAGCACAGATACGCAGTATTTT. Translating it yields CASALETPSTDTQYF.

The rearrangement joins TRBV27 to TRBJ2-2, with 7 nucleotides matching TRBD1. The CDR3 loop spans 17 amino acids. The germline CDR1 and CDR2 sequences are MNHEY and SMNVEV (reference sequence). V shed 4 bases and J 4 bases; nucleotides not matched to a gene: 12. Here the CDR3 reads CASSSSLQGFGTGELFF. The DNA of the CDR3 is TGTGCCAGCAGTTCTTCTCTACAGGGGTTTGGCACCGGGGAGCTGTTTTTT.

This chain uses TRBV19 with TRBJ1-4; 12 bases fit TRBD1. Losses at the gene ends were 5 bases for V and 7 bases for J; bases not matched to a gene: 8. The V gene's germline CDR1 is LNHDA and CDR2 SQIVND (reference sequence). CDR3 length equals 16 residues. CDR3 in amino acids: CASSAGDRGLREKLFF. The CDR3 DNA is TGTGCCAGTAGTGCCGGGGACAGGGGGCTTCGTGAAAAACTGTTTTTT.

The chain links TRBV5-6 to TRBJ1-1, with a tentative D call TRBD1 (5 bases). This CDR3 is 14 amino acids long. V shed 3 bases and J shed 4 bases, with 13 bases lying between them. The V gene's germline CDR1 is SGHDT and CDR2 YYEEEE. The CDR3 here is CASSSGGDGTEAFF. In DNA form, the CDR3 reads TGTGCCAGCAGCTCTGGAGGGGACGGCACTGAAGCTTTCTTT.

The chain is built from TRBV29-1 and TRBJ1-1, with 7 bases that match TRBD1. The CDR3 has 13 amino acids. V lost 7 bases and J lost 3; bases outside the gene matches: 8. CDR1 and CDR2 (germline): SQVTM, ANQGSEA. CDR3 residues: CSGRTGLDTEAFF. The CDR3 nucleotides read TGCAGCGGCAGGACAGGCCTTGACACTGAAGCTTTCTTT.